This record covers a single TCR beta chain. Antigen unknown. PCR employed 60 Vbeta and 13 Jbeta primers. Generated by immunoSEQ multiplex PCR, the TCRdb table keeps only in-frame clones and is missing some. The table includes 90,000 to 100,000 clones, roughly 71% detected once. The data derive from a study of cytomegalovirus exposure and HLA in healthy donors. As for the study in general: Most donors, 70% to 85% of a few hundred genotyped, fell in the Caucasian-associated ancestry cluster. Study-wide points: Fewer than 20,000 TCR beta sequences were associated with HLA alleles at 0.05 false discovery rate in a later analysis. Later examination showed HLA-associated TCR beta chains had greater clonal expansion than equally common others.

The sample comprised PBMCs. The origin of this receptor is a man aged 45 to 65 in good health and CMV-seronegative.

Here the CDR3 reads CATSRALDSYEQYF. The CDR3 DNA reads as TGTGCCACCAGCAGAGCCCTGGACAGCTACGAGCAGTACTTC. The rearrangement joins TRBV15 to TRBJ2-7; a weak D match, TRBD1 (6 bases). The CDR3 runs 14 residues. V was pared by 1 base and J by 3 bases, with 10 bases between. The germline CDR1 and CDR2 sequences are LNHNV and YYDKDF (reference sequence).